The present entry profiles one TCR beta chain with its context. The antigen is undetermined. This specimen belongs to a study of cytotoxic CD8 clonotypes in ibrutinib-treated CLL. Study-wide context: Samples had a mean of roughly 230,000 productive templates and approximately 90,000 productive rearrangements. The study, taken as a whole, reports: On treatment, the uncommon public clonotypes contracted or remained stable. Clonality at baseline surpassed age-matched healthy donors and tracked circulating CD8+ T-cell counts.

The method was immunoSEQ multiplex PCR; TCRdb's version includes in-frame clones alone and lacks a portion of them. The sample consists of 150,000 to 200,000 clones, 55% to 85% of them appearing once. CDR1 and CDR2 (germline): SGDLS, YYNGEE. With V trimmed by 9 bases and J by 7 bases, 11 bases remained unmatched. The CDR3 is 15 residues long. The clonotype was recovered from a human donor with chronic lymphocytic leukemia. The chain has TRBV9 and TRBJ2-2; the match to TRBD1 covers 11 bases. The sequences come from PBMCs, collected after 24 months of ibrutinib treatment. CDR3 sequence: CATCPGTGGIGELFF. In nucleotides, the CDR3 is TGTGCCACTTGTCCCGGGACAGGGGGAATCGGGGAGCTGTTTTTT.